Presented here are 13 T cell receptor beta chains from one specimen sequenced in a study of T cell responses to AZD1222 COVID-19 vaccine. Method: immunoSEQ multiplex PCR; TCRdb's copy keeps in-frame clones and lacks some. The table has some 99,000 clones, about 88% seen once. Sample: peripheral blood, taken 28 days after the second AZD1222 dose. The receptor source for this set is an adult who received the AZD1222 COVID-19 vaccine.

This chain connects TRBV7-9 to TRBJ1-1, with TRBD1 identical over 9 bases. After removal of 4 bases from V and 4 bases from J, the junction contained 4 bases not matched to a gene. The CDR3 spans 14 residues. Germline loops: CDR1 SEHNR, CDR2 FQNEAQ (reference sequence). In DNA, the CDR3 is TGTGCCAGCAGCTCCGGGACAGGGCCCACTGAAGCTTTCTTT. Its translation: CASSSGTGPTEAFF.

The J gene is TRBJ1-5, the V gene TRBV5-1; D not certain. The length of the CDR3 is 15 residues. Germline assignment: CDR1 SGHRS and CDR2 YFSETQ. The V end was cut by 1 base, the J end by 0 bases, with 8 bases between. CDR3 sequence reads: CASSLFGNSNQPQHF. CDR3 nucleotide sequence: TGCGCCAGCAGCTTGTTCGGTAATAGCAATCAGCCCCAGCATTTT.

The chain is built from TRBV6-5 and TRBJ1-3; D unclear. The CDR3 is 14 amino acids. Looked up from germline, CDR1 is MNHEY and CDR2 is SVGAGI. Deletions cut 6 bases from V and 0 bases from J, with 9 bases between. Here the CDR3 DNA reads TGTGCCAGCAGCCTACAGAGCTCTGGAAACACCATATATTTT. Amino acids: CASSLQSSGNTIYF.

The chain joins TRBV2 to TRBJ1-1; no firm D call. The CDR3 has 14 residues. Looked up from germline, CDR1 is SNHLY and CDR2 is FYNNEI. V was shortened by 6 bases and J by 1 base, with 12 bases between the two germline ends. The CDR3 sequence is CASSPSPANTEAFF. In nucleotides, the CDR3 is TGTGCCAGCAGCCCCTCGCCAGCGAACACTGAAGCTTTCTTT.

V usage is TRBV7-8 and J usage is TRBJ1-2, with D possibly matching TRBD1 (5 bases). Germline CDR1 SGHVS, CDR2 FQNEAQ. The CDR3 length is 17 residues. Trimming stripped 1 base from V and 0 bases from J, with 15 bases between. CDR3 DNA sequence: TGTGCCAGCAGCTTAGTCCGTGCCGGGGGGGCTAACTATGGCTACACCTTC. Protein product: CASSLVRAGGANYGYTF.

The J gene is TRBJ1-1, the V gene TRBV18; D remains unclear. CDR1 is KGHSH and CDR2 is LQKENI in the germline V gene. Trimming pared 6 bases from V and 4 bases from J, leaving 12 bases between. The CDR3 extends over 13 amino acids. CDR3 loop: CASSAEVGTEAFF. CDR3 sequence (DNA): TGTGCCAGCTCCGCTGAGGTCGGCACTGAAGCTTTCTTT.

The V call is TRBV19, the J call TRBJ2-3, with a weak D call TRBD1 (5 bases). Germline assignment: CDR1 LNHDA and CDR2 SQIVND (reference sequence). This CDR3 comprises 15 residues. Trimming shortened V by 7 bases and J by 0 bases, and 14 bases separated the two germline ends. CDR3 loop: CASTPLDISTDTQYF. In DNA, the CDR3 is TGTGCCAGTACCCCCCTGGACATTAGCACAGATACGCAGTATTTT.

The gene calls are TRBV6-5 and TRBJ1-1, with D possibly being TRBD1 (6 bases). In germline, CDR1 is MNHEY, CDR2 SVGAGI. V lost 6 bases, J lost 0 bases, and 8 bases lay in between. CDR3 length: 13 residues. CDR3 region: CASRRTVNTEAFF. DNA of the CDR3: TGTGCCAGCAGGAGGACAGTGAACACTGAAGCTTTCTTT.

This sequence joins TRBV7-6 and TRBJ2-1, with D tentatively TRBD2 (5 bases). The germline V gene encodes CDR1 SGHVS and CDR2 FNYEAQ. Trimming left V 5 bases short and J 3 bases short, with 17 bases between. This CDR3 region has 16 residues. CDR3 in DNA: TGTGCCAGCAGCCGAACGATAGCGACGGGCTACAATGAGCAGTTCTTC. Translating gives CASSRTIATGYNEQFF.

The rearrangement joins TRBV4-1 to TRBJ1-6, with unresolved D. The V end lost 1 base, the J end lost 7 bases, and 5 bases lay between the germline ends. CDR3 size: 13 residues. Germline V gene sequence: CDR1 MGHRA, CDR2 YSYEKL. The CDR3 loop reads CASSQGGNSPLHF. The CDR3 region has the DNA TGCGCCAGCAGCCAAGGAGGAAATTCACCCCTCCACTTT.

This clone was found once. At one end, the junction sequence differs from germline, possibly due to a read error. The J gene is TRBJ1-2, the V gene TRBV19, with no clear D. CDR3 length equals 13 residues. CDR1 is LNHDA and CDR2 is SQIVND in the germline V gene (reference sequence). CDR3 bases: TGTGCCAGTAGCATAGACACCAGCTATGGCTACACCTTC. This gives the protein CASSIDTSYGYTF.

V and J are TRBV5-1 and TRBJ1-5; 10 bases align to TRBD1. CDR3 size: 13 residues. V lost 7 bases, J lost 7 bases, and 5 bases stayed unmatched. The germline CDR1 and CDR2 sequences are SGHRS and YFSETQ. CDR3 loop: CASSGTGEQPQHF. CDR3 nucleotide sequence: TGCGCCAGCTCCGGGACAGGGGAGCAGCCCCAGCATTTT.

The V call is TRBV19, the J call TRBJ1-1; 7 bases line up with TRBD1. V lost 2 bases, J lost 4 bases, and 7 bases stayed unmatched. Germline V gene lookup returns CDR1 LNHDA and CDR2 SQIVND (reference sequence). CDR3 length: 15 amino acids. CDR3 sequence reads: CASSIPRQGGTEAFF. The CDR3 bases are TGTGCCAGTAGTATACCACGACAGGGAGGCACTGAAGCTTTCTTT. The variable domain in full, with the rest retrieved from reference TRBV19 and TRBJ1-1, is DGGITQSPKYLFRKEGQNVTLSCEQNLNHDAMYWYRQDPGQGLRLIYYSQIVNDFQKGDIAEGYSVSREKKESFPLTVTSAQKNPTAFYLCASSIPRQGGTEAFFGQGTRLTVV.